The rows below give T cell receptor beta chains drawn from one sample of a study of blood T cells in healthy people across ages. MiXCR was run by TCRdb on the 5' RACE reads, yielding one entry per CDR3 protein. The sample shows about 640,000 distinct CDR3 sequences, about 28% of them seen only once. The sequenced material came from blood. The receptors stem from a woman over 75 in good health. Each CDR3 is given with its conserved first and last residue. D genes are given only for firm matches. A clone size is listed for some rows: how often the clone was seen (once, few, many), or a class if it is expanded.

v_call: TRBV29-1
d_call: TRBD1
j_call: TRBJ1-5
clone_size: many
cdr3_aa: CSVRDRGNQPQHF
cdr3_nt: TGCAGCGTTAGGGACAGGGGCAATCAGCCCCAGCATTTT

v_call: TRBV7-3
d_call: TRBD1
j_call: TRBJ2-5
clone_size: many
cdr3_aa: CASSRGQVPETQYF
cdr3_nt: TGTGCCAGCAGCAGGGGACAGGTTCCGGAGACCCAGTACTTC

v_call: TRBV20-1
d_call: TRBD2
j_call: TRBJ2-5
clone_size: NA
cdr3_aa: CSAVLAGVRAETQYF
cdr3_nt: TGCAGTGCAGTTCTAGCGGGAGTAAGGGCAGAGACCCAGTACTTC

v_call: TRBV20-1
d_call: NA
j_call: TRBJ2-7
clone_size: many
cdr3_aa: CSASPVTGDLYEQYF
cdr3_nt: TGCAGTGCTAGCCCCGTAACGGGGGATCTCTACGAGCAGTACTTC

v_call: TRBV7-8
d_call: TRBD2
j_call: TRBJ2-7
clone_size: many
cdr3_aa: CASSLAGFGYEQYF
cdr3_nt: TGTGCCAGCAGCCTAGCGGGGTTCGGGTACGAGCAGTACTTC

v_call: TRBV5-1
d_call: TRBD1
j_call: TRBJ1-4
clone_size: many
cdr3_aa: CASSFRQGALATNEKLFF
cdr3_nt: TGCGCCAGCAGCTTCCGACAGGGGGCCCTTGCAACTAATGAAAAACTGTTTTTT

v_call: TRBV7-2
d_call: NA
j_call: TRBJ1-2
clone_size: many
cdr3_aa: CASWGEYYGYTF
cdr3_nt: TGTGCCAGCTGGGGGGAGTACTATGGCTACACCTTC

v_call: TRBV6-6
d_call: NA
j_call: TRBJ2-3
clone_size: many
cdr3_aa: CASSYFVTDTQYF
cdr3_nt: TGTGCCAGCAGTTACTTCGTAACAGATACGCAGTATTTT

v_call: TRBV7-9
d_call: NA
j_call: TRBJ2-5
clone_size: many
cdr3_aa: CASRTPKEVGETQYF
cdr3_nt: TGTGCCAGCAGGACCCCCAAGGAGGTAGGAGAGACCCAGTACTTC

v_call: TRBV28
d_call: TRBD2
j_call: TRBJ2-7
clone_size: NA
cdr3_aa: CASSSGLAYSYEQYF
cdr3_nt: TGTGCCAGCAGTTCGGGACTAGCGTATTCCTACGAGCAGTACTTC

v_call: TRBV4-3
d_call: TRBD2
j_call: TRBJ2-1
clone_size: NA
cdr3_aa: CASSWTSGRSNEQFF
cdr3_nt: TGCGCCAGCAGCTGGACTAGCGGGAGGAGTAATGAGCAGTTCTTC

v_call: TRBV5-1
d_call: NA
j_call: TRBJ1-2
clone_size: many
cdr3_aa: CASSLETGHGYGYTF
cdr3_nt: TGCGCCAGCAGCTTGGAGACGGGGCATGGCTATGGCTACACCTTC

v_call: TRBV4-2
d_call: NA
j_call: TRBJ1-1
clone_size: few
cdr3_aa: CASSQDRGGPAAEAFF
cdr3_nt: TGTGCCAGCAGCCAAGATAGAGGTGGCCCAGCCGCTGAAGCTTTCTTT

v_call: TRBV11-1
d_call: NA
j_call: TRBJ2-3
clone_size: many
cdr3_aa: CASSLRRRSRGTDTQYF
cdr3_nt: TGTGCCAGCAGCTTACGGCGGCGGTCTAGGGGCACAGATACGCAGTATTTT

v_call: TRBV20-1
d_call: NA
j_call: TRBJ1-5
clone_size: many
cdr3_aa: CSARWADQPQHF
cdr3_nt: TGCAGTGCTCGTTGGGCAGATCAGCCCCAGCATTTT

v_call: TRBV9
d_call: NA
j_call: TRBJ2-1
clone_size: many
cdr3_aa: CASSVYRDPDNEQFF
cdr3_nt: TGTGCCAGCAGCGTATATAGGGACCCCGACAATGAGCAGTTCTTC

v_call: TRBV7-2
d_call: NA
j_call: TRBJ2-5
clone_size: many
cdr3_aa: CASSPEWVQETQYF
cdr3_nt: TGTGCCAGCAGCCCCGAATGGGTTCAAGAGACCCAGTACTTC

v_call: TRBV5-1
d_call: NA
j_call: TRBJ1-2
clone_size: many
cdr3_aa: CASSTGTVTNYGYTF
cdr3_nt: TGCGCCAGCAGCACCGGGACGGTGACTAACTATGGCTACACCTTC

v_call: TRBV29-1
d_call: NA
j_call: TRBJ1-5
clone_size: many
cdr3_aa: CSVAKGRDQPQHF
cdr3_nt: TGCAGCGTGGCGAAAGGGCGGGATCAGCCCCAGCATTTT

v_call: TRBV9
d_call: TRBD2
j_call: TRBJ2-3
clone_size: many
cdr3_aa: CASSESGARTDTQYF
cdr3_nt: TGTGCCAGCAGCGAGAGCGGGGCGAGGACAGATACGCAGTATTTT

v_call: TRBV20-1
d_call: NA
j_call: TRBJ2-3
clone_size: few
cdr3_aa: CSARGAGLGGRTDTQYF
cdr3_nt: TGCAGTGCTAGAGGGGCCGGACTCGGGGGGCGCACAGATACGCAGTATTTT

v_call: TRBV21-1
d_call: NA
j_call: TRBJ2-1
clone_size: many
cdr3_aa: CASSNRGYNEQFF
cdr3_nt: TGTGCCAGCAGCAACAGGGGGTACAATGAGCAGTTCTTC

v_call: TRBV9
d_call: NA
j_call: TRBJ2-1
clone_size: many
cdr3_aa: CASSAPVTGNEQFF
cdr3_nt: TGTGCCAGCAGCGCACCAGTGACAGGTAATGAGCAGTTCTTC

v_call: TRBV12-3/TRBV12-4
d_call: NA
j_call: TRBJ2-1
clone_size: many
cdr3_aa: CASSFLSGPNNEQFF
cdr3_nt: TGTGCCAGCAGTTTTTTGTCAGGGCCCAACAATGAGCAGTTCTTC